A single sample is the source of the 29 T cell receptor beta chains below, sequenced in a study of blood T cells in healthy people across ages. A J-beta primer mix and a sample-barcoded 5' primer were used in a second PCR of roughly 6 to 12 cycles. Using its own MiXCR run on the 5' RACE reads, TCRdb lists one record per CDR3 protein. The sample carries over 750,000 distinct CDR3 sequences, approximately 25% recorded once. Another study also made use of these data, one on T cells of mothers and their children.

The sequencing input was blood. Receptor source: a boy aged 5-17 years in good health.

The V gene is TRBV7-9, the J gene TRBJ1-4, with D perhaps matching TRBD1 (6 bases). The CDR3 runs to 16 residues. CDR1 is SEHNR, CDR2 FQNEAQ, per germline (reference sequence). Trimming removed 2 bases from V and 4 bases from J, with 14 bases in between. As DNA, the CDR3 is TGTGCCAGCAGCTTAATAGGAGGACAGCGTAATGAAAAACTGTTTTTT. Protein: CASSLIGGQRNEKLFF.

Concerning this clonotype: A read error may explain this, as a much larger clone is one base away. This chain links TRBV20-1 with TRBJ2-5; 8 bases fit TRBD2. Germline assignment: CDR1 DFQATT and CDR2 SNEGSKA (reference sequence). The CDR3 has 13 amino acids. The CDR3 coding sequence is TGCAGTGCGGGAAGGACTAGCAAAGAGACCCTGTACTTC. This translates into CSAGRTSKETLYF.

The CDR3 DNA sequence: TGTGCCAGCAGCTTAACGGGACTAGCGTACGATAATGAGCAGTTCTTC. Protein: CASSLTGLAYDNEQFF. The chain is built from TRBV7-9 and TRBJ2-5; 10 nucleotides line up with TRBD2. The J call may be incorrect, as the DNA end agrees better with TRBJ2-1. Germline V gives CDR1 SEHNR, CDR2 FQNEAQ (reference sequence). The CDR3 is made up of 16 amino acids.

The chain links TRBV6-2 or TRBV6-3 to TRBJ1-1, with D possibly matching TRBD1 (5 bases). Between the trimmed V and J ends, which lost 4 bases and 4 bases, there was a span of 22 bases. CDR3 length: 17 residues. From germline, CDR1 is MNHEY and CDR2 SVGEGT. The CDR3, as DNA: TGTGCCAGCAGTTCTAATGCCGGGACGGGAATCATCACTGAAGCTTTCTTT. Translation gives CASSSNAGTGIITEAFF.

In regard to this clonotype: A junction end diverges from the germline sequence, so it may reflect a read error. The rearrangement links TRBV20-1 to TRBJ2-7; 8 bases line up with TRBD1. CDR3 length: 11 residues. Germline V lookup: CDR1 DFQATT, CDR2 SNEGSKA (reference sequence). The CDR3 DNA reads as TGCAGTGCTACTGCGGGACAGGCCCTACGATTC. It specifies CSATAGQALRF.

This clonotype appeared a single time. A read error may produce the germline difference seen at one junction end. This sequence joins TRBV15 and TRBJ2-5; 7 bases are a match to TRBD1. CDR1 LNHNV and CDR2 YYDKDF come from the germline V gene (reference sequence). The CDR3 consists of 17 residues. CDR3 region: CAISRVGQDPGRETQYF. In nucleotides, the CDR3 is TGTGCCATCAGCAGAGTAGGACAGGACCCCGGAAGGGAGACCCAGTACTTC.

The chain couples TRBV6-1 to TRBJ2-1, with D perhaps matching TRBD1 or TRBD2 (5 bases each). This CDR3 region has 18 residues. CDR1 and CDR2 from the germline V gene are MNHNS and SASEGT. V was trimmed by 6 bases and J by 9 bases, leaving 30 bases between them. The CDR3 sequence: CASSPGIDKGLTDVEQFF. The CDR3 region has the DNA TGTGCCAGCAGCCCGGGAATCGATAAGGGGCTAACTGACGTTGAGCAGTTCTTC.

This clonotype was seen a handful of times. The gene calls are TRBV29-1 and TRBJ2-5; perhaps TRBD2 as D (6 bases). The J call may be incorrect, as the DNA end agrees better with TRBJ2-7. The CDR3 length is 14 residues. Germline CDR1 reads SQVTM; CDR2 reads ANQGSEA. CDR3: CSVGDRGIVYEQYF. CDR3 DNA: TGCAGCGTTGGTGATCGGGGGATTGTCTACGAGCAGTACTTC.

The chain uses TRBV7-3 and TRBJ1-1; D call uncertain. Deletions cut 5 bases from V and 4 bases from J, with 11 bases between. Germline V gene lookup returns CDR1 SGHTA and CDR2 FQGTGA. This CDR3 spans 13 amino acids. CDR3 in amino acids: CASSQNAGTEAFF. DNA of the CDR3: TGTGCCAGCAGCCAAAATGCAGGCACTGAAGCTTTCTTT.

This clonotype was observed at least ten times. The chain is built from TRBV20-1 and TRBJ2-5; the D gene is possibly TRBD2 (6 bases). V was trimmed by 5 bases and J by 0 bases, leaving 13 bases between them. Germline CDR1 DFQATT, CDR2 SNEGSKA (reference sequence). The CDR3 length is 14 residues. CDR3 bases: TGCAGTGCTCCGGTGGGGGGTTACCAAGAGACCCAGTACTTC. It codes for CSAPVGGYQETQYF.

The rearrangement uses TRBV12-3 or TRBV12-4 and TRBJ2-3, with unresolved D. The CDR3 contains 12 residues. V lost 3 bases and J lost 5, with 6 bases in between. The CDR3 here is CASSFVQDTQYF. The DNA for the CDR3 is TGTGCCAGCAGTTTCGTACAAGATACGCAGTATTTT.

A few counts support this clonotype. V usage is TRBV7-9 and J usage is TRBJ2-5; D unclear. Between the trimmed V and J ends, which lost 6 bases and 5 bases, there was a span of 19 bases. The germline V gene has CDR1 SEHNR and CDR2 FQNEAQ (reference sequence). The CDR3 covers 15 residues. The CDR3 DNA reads TGTGCCAGCAGATCCTCGGAGTCCCTGCGGGAGACCCAGTACTTC. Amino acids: CASRSSESLRETQYF.

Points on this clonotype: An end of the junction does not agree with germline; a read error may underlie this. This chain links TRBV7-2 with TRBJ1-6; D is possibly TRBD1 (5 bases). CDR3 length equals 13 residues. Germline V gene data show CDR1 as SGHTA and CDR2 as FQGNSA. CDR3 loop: CASSLGTGTNRVF. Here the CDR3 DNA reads TGTGCCAGCAGCTTAGGCACCGGGACTAATAGAGTATTT. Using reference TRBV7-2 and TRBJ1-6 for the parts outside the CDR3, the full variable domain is GAGVSQSPSNKVTEKGKDVELRCDPISGHTALYWYRQSLGQGLEFLIYFQGNSAPDKSGLPSDRFSAERTGGSVSTLTIQRTQQEDSAVYLCASSLGTGTNRVFGNGTRLTVT.

The CDR3 nucleotides are TGTGCCAGCAGCCGAAATGGACATGTGGTGGAGACCCAGTACTTC. Translating it yields CASSRNGHVVETQYF. V is TRBV14 and J is TRBJ2-1; TRBD1 might be the D (5 bases). The J call may be incorrect, as the DNA end agrees better with TRBJ2-5. This CDR3 is 15 amino acids long. Germline CDR1 and CDR2: SGHDN and FVKESK.

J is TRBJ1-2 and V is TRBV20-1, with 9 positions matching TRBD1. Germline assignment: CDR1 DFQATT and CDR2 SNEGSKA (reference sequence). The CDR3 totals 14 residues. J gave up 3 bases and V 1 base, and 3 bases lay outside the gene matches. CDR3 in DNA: TGCAGTGCTAGAGGGACAGGGGTGCACTATGGCTACACCTTC. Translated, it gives CSARGTGVHYGYTF.

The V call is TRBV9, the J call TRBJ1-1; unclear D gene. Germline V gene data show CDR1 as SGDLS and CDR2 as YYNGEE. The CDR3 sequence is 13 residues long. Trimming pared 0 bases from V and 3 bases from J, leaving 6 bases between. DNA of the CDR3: TGTGCCAGCAGCGTAGCTTCCTACACTGAAGCTTTCTTT. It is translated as CASSVASYTEAFF.

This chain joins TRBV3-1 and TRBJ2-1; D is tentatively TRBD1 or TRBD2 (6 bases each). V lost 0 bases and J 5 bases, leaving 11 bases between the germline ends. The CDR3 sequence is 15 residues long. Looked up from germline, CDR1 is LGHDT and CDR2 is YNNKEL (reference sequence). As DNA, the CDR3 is TGTGCCAGCAGCCAAGACTGGGGGGCCCACAATGAGCAGTTCTTC. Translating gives CASSQDWGAHNEQFF.

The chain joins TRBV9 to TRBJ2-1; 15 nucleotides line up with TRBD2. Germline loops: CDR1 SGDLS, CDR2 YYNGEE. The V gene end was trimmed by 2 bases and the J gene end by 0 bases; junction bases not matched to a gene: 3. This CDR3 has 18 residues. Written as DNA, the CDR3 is TGTGCCAGCAGCGTGGGACTAGCGGGGGGAACCTCCTACAATGAGCAGTTCTTC. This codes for CASSVGLAGGTSYNEQFF.

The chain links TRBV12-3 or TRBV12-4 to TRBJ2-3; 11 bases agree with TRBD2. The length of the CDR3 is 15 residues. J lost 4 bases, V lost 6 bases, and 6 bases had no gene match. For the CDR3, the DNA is TGTGCCAGCAGATCTCTAGCGGGAGGTTCAGATACGCAGTATTTT. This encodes CASRSLAGGSDTQYF.

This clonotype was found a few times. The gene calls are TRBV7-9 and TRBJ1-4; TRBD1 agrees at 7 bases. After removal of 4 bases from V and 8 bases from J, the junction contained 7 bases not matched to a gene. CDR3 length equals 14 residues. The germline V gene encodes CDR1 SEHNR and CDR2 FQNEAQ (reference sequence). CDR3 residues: CASSSGTAFEKLFF. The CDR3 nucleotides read TGTGCCAGCAGCTCCGGGACAGCCTTCGAAAAACTGTTTTTT. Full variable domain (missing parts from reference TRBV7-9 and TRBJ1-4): DTGVSQNPRHKITKRGQNVTFRCDPISEHNRLYWYRQTLGQGPEFLTYFQNEAQLEKSRLLSDRFSAERPKGSFSTLEIQRTEQGDSAMYLCASSSGTAFEKLFFGSGTQLSVL.

This chain's CDR3 is CASSQDRDPSYEQYF. In nucleotides, the CDR3 is TGCGCCAGCAGCCAAGACCGGGACCCCTCCTACGAGCAGTACTTC. V usage is TRBV4-3 and J usage is TRBJ2-7; D could derive from TRBD1 or TRBD2 (5 bases each). The V end was cut by 0 bases, the J end by 0 bases, with 9 bases between. Germline CDR1 reads LGHNA; CDR2 reads YSLEER. The CDR3 has 15 residues.

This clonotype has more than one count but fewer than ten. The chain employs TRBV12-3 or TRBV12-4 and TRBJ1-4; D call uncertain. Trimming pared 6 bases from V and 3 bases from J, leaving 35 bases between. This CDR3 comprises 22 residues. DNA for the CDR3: TGTGCCAGCAGATTTAGAGAGGGAAGTCTGCTCTATGATGGCAAAGCTAATGAAAAACTGTTTTTT. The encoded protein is CASRFREGSLLYDGKANEKLFF.

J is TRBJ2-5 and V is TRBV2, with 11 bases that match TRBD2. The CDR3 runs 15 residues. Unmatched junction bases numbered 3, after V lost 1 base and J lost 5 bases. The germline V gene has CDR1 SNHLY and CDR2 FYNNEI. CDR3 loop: CASSEGLAGYETQYF. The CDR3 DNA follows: TGTGCCAGCAGTGAAGGACTAGCGGGGTACGAGACCCAGTACTTC.

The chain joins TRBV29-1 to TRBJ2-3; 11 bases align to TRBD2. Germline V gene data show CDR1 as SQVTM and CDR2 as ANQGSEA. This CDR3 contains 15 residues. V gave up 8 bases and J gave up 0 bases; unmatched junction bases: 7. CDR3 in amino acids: CSNQLAGESTDTQYF. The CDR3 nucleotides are TGCAGCAACCAACTAGCGGGGGAGAGCACAGATACGCAGTATTTT.

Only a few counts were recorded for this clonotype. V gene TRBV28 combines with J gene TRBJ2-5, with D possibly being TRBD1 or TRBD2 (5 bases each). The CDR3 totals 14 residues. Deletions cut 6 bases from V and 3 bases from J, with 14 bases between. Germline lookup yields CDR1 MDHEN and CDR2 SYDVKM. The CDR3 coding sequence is TGTGCCAGCAGCCCCCGGGGCATGGAAGAGACCCAGTACTTC. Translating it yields CASSPRGMEETQYF.

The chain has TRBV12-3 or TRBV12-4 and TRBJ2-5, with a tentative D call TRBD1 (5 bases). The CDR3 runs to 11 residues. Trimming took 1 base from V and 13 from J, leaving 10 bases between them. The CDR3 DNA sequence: TGTGCCAGCAGTTTAGGTGGGGCGCGGTACTTC. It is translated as CASSLGGARYF.

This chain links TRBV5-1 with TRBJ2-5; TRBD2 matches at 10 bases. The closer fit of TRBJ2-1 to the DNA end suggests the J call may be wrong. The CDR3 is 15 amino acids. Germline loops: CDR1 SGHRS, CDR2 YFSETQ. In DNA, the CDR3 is TGCGCCAGCAGTTCAGGGGCTAGCGGGAGCAATGAGCAGTTCTTC. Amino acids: CASSSGASGSNEQFF.

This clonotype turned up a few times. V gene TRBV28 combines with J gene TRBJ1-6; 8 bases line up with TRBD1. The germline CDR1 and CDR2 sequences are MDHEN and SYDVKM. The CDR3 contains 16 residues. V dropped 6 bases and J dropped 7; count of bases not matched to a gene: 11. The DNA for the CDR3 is TGTGCCAGCAGACCGACGAGTCAGGGGGCGAATTCACCCCTCCACTTT. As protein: CASRPTSQGANSPLHF.

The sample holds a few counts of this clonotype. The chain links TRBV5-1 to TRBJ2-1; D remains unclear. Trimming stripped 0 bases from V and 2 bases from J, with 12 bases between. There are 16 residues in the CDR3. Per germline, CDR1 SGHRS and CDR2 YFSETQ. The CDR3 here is CASSLVSTNPYNEQFF. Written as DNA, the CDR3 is TGCGCCAGCAGCTTGGTGTCAACCAACCCCTACAATGAGCAGTTCTTC.